The 10 T cell receptor beta chains given below trace back to one sample, sequenced in a study of STAT3 mutations in large granular lymphocyte leukemia. What these receptors recognize is not known. General study results and limits: Every T-LGLL patient had at least one immunodominant TCRbeta clonotype.

Only in-frame clones appear in the TCRdb table, and some are missing; sequencing was by immunoSEQ multiplex PCR. The table has some 37,000 clones, 88% seen once. Sample: PBMCs. The receptors were sampled from a human donor with T large granular lymphocyte leukemia. Some clones in this sample may be carry-over from other donors' samples.

V and J are TRBV23-1 and TRBJ2-5; 14 bases are a match to TRBD2. TRBV23-1 qualifies as an ORF whose function is uncertain. The CDR3 covers 16 residues. V lost 3 bases, J lost 4 bases, and 4 bases stayed unmatched. The CDR3 sequence is CASSQSGLAGVETQYF. CDR3 bases: TGCGCCAGCAGTCAGTCGGGACTAGCGGGGGTAGAGACCCAGTACTTC.

The chain carries TRBV28 and TRBJ1-1; maybe TRBD1 (5 bases). Germline lookup yields CDR1 MDHEN and CDR2 SYDVKM. The CDR3 is 18 residues long. V lost 3 bases to trimming and J lost 1 base, with 21 bases between them. CDR3 amino acids: CASSFMGLLSERNTEAFF. Here the CDR3 DNA reads TGTGCCAGCAGTTTTATGGGACTTCTAAGCGAAAGGAACACTGAAGCTTTCTTT.

The chain carries TRBV6-5 and TRBJ1-2, with D possibly being TRBD1 (5 bases). This CDR3 has 14 residues. Germline values: CDR1 MNHEY, CDR2 SVGAGI. Trimming shortened V by 6 bases and J by 8 bases, and 19 bases separated the two germline ends. Here the CDR3 reads CASSQRSGWGGYTF. Here the CDR3 DNA reads TGTGCCAGCAGCCAGAGGTCGGGTTGGGGGGGCTACACCTTC.

The V call is TRBV29-1, the J call TRBJ1-5; D might be TRBD1 (5 bases). CDR3 size: 13 residues. Per the germline V gene, CDR1 is SQVTM and CDR2 is ANQGSEA. Trimming pared 4 bases from V and 3 bases from J, leaving 10 bases between. In DNA, the CDR3 is TGCAGCGTTGCTGACAGCTACAATCAGCCCCAGCATTTT. Amino acid sequence: CSVADSYNQPQHF.

This chain uses TRBV7-2 with TRBJ1-1; 7 positions match TRBD1. The CDR3 loop spans 17 amino acids. V lost 3 bases, J lost 2 bases, and 12 bases stayed unmatched. From germline, CDR1 is SGHTA and CDR2 FQGNSA. The CDR3 coding sequence is TGTGCCAGCAGCTTTGAACCGGGACAGATAATTAACACTGAAGCTTTCTTT. Translation: CASSFEPGQIINTEAFF.

The chain carries TRBV7-2 and TRBJ2-1; no clear D gene. Trimming took 3 bases from V and 10 from J, leaving 1 base between them. There are 9 residues in the CDR3. Per germline, CDR1 SGHTA and CDR2 FQGNSA. CDR3 amino acids: CASSFEQFF. Written as DNA, the CDR3 is TGTGCCAGCAGCTTCGAGCAGTTCTTC.

The V and J genes are TRBV2 and TRBJ1-4; 7 bases map to TRBD1. The V gene's germline CDR1 is SNHLY and CDR2 FYNNEI. V was pared by 8 bases and J by 4 bases, with 7 bases of the junction left unmatched. This CDR3 comprises 14 residues. The CDR3 DNA is TGTGCCAGCGTGGGACAGACTCTTAATGAAAAACTGTTTTTT. Translated: CASVGQTLNEKLFF.

This rearrangement joins TRBV18 to TRBJ1-1; D call uncertain. CDR1 is KGHSH and CDR2 is LQKENI in the germline V gene. V dropped 1 base and J dropped 1 base, with 10 bases sitting between them. This CDR3 spans 15 amino acids. CDR3 residues: CASSPRARENTEAFF. As DNA, the CDR3 is TGTGCCAGCTCACCACGCGCGAGGGAGAACACTGAAGCTTTCTTT.

CDR3 in amino acids: CASSVGGSTEAFF. The DNA for the CDR3 is TGTGCCAGCAGCGTAGGCGGGAGCACTGAAGCTTTCTTT. The V call is TRBV9, the J call TRBJ1-1; no firm D call. This CDR3 is 13 amino acids long. V shed 0 bases and J shed 4 bases, with 7 bases lying between them. The germline V gene encodes CDR1 SGDLS and CDR2 YYNGEE.

The chain employs TRBV18 and TRBJ1-5; 8 bases are shared with TRBD1. The germline V gene has CDR1 KGHSH and CDR2 LQKENI. Trimming took 4 bases from V and 1 from J; bases not matched to a gene: 6. The CDR3 runs to 16 residues. The CDR3 loop is CASSLQQGASNQPQHF. DNA of the CDR3: TGTGCCAGCTCACTTCAGCAGGGGGCGAGCAATCAGCCCCAGCATTTT.